This T cell receptor (beta chain) was identified during a study of a mutant IDH1 vaccine in newly diagnosed glioma. Study information: Patients had eight vaccinations, in weeks 1, 3, 5, 7, 11, 15, 19 and 23. Vaccination started 4-6 weeks after radiotherapy alone, or with temozolomide cycles.

Time point given: week 5, during vaccination. Doses comprised 300 ug of mutant IDH1 20-mer peptide each, plus topical imiquimod. Details on this clone: Its antigen is unidentified.

Clones were read by immunoSEQ multiplex PCR, and TCRdb kept only the in-frame ones, dropping some. Here the sample spans tens of thousands of clones, roughly 85% being singletons. V was trimmed by 3 bases and J by 6 bases, leaving 17 bases between them. Germline V gives CDR1 LGHNA, CDR2 YSLEER. CDR3 length: 16 amino acids. Study-wide results and caveats: Alterations occurring in top peripheral T cell clonotypes seemed unrelated to pseudoprogression. Patients showed vaccine-induced immune responses at a rate of around 93%.

The TCR was taken from a man in his forties or fifties with glioma. This sample comprised PBMCs, obtained from a glioma patient whose treatment included an IDH1 peptide vaccine. J is TRBJ1-4 and V is TRBV4-3, with D tentatively TRBD1 (6 bases). This chain's CDR3 is CASSQRRGGAYEKLFF. The CDR3 region has the DNA TGCGCCAGCAGCCAGCGCCGGGGGGGGGCCTATGAAAAACTGTTTTTT.